One and the same sample provided the 21 T cell receptor beta chains below, sequenced in a study of cytomegalovirus exposure and HLA in healthy donors. This table comes from immunoSEQ multiplex PCR, and its TCRdb copy is limited to in-frame clones, with some not included. The sample lists 150,000 to 200,000 clones; 81% were seen once. The sample taken for sequencing was PBMCs. The receptor set was obtained from a woman under 40 in good health and CMV-seronegative.

The chain links TRBV7-2 to TRBJ1-2; 8 bases are shared with TRBD1. CDR1 and CDR2 from the germline V gene are SGHTA and FQGNSA. Trimming took 5 bases from V and 5 from J; bases not matched to a gene: 4. The CDR3 spans 13 residues. The CDR3 spells CASSLGQVYGYTF. Written as DNA, the CDR3 is TGTGCCAGCAGCCTGGGACAGGTTTATGGCTACACCTTC.

A single count supports this clone. The chain has TRBV5-1 and TRBJ2-1; 11 bases match TRBD2. In germline, CDR1 is SGHRS, CDR2 YFSETQ. After removal of 2 bases from V and 5 bases from J, the junction contained 9 bases not matched to a gene. CDR3 length: 17 amino acids. The CDR3 DNA sequence: TGCGCCAGCAGCTTACCTGTCGGGACTAGCGGTAACAATGAGCAGTTCTTC. This codes for CASSLPVGTSGNNEQFF.

This clone was counted a single time. This sequence joins TRBV18 and TRBJ2-7, with D possibly TRBD1 on 6 matching bases. The V gene lost 2 bases and the J gene lost 3 bases, with 8 bases spanning the gap. Germline-derived CDR1 and CDR2 are KGHSH and LQKENI. CDR3 length: 13 amino acids. The CDR3 nucleotides are TGTGCCAGCTCACCAGGACAGTACTACGAGCAGTACTTC. Protein product: CASSPGQYYEQYF.

V is TRBV19 and J is TRBJ2-7, with 8 bases matching TRBD2. The germline V gene encodes CDR1 LNHDA and CDR2 SQIVND (reference sequence). This CDR3 is 14 amino acids long. The V segment lost 4 bases and the J segment 2 bases; nucleotides outside the gene matches: 4. The CDR3 sequence is CASSKLADPYEQYF. The CDR3 DNA reads TGTGCCAGTAGTAAACTAGCGGATCCCTACGAGCAGTACTTC.

This chain joins TRBV28 and TRBJ1-2; TRBD1 matches 7 bases. Germline V CDR1 and CDR2: MDHEN, SYDVKM. J gave up 5 bases and V 5 bases, and 5 bases lay outside the gene matches. CDR3 length: 13 amino acids. The CDR3 nucleotides read TGTGCCAGCAGTAAACAGGGGACGTATGGCTACACCTTC. Translation gives CASSKQGTYGYTF.

This sequence joins TRBV6-1 and TRBJ2-2, with 9 nucleotides matching TRBD1. V shed 7 bases and J 5 bases; nucleotides not matched to a gene: 8. Germline assignment: CDR1 MNHNS and CDR2 SASEGT. This CDR3 is 15 amino acids long. In DNA, the CDR3 is TGTGCCAGCATCGCCGGGACAGGGTGGACCGGGGAGCTGTTTTTT. Translating it yields CASIAGTGWTGELFF.

The rearrangement joins TRBV6-1 to TRBJ2-1, with 7 bases fitting TRBD2. After removal of 4 bases from V and 4 bases from J, the junction contained 16 bases not matched to a gene. There are 18 residues in the CDR3. Germline V gives CDR1 MNHNS, CDR2 SASEGT. The CDR3 region has the DNA TGTGCCAGCAGTGGGGGGGGAAAGCCCCAAAAGACTTACAATGAGCAGTTCTTC. Translated, it gives CASSGGGKPQKTYNEQFF.

The chain links TRBV25-1 to TRBJ2-1; D possibly corresponds to TRBD2 (7 bases). Trimming removed 1 base at V and 7 bases at J, with 14 bases between. CDR1 and CDR2 from the germline V gene are MGHDK and SYGVNS. CDR3 size: 15 residues. The CDR3 DNA reads TGTGCCAGCAGTGAATCCGCCAGGGGAGGGAATGAGCAGTTCTTC. Translated, it gives CASSESARGGNEQFF.

There are a few counts of this clone. The J gene is TRBJ1-2, the V gene TRBV27; 8 bases match TRBD1. Germline-derived CDR1 and CDR2 are MNHEY and SMNVEV (reference sequence). The CDR3 is made up of 14 amino acids. The V segment lost 4 bases and the J segment 5 bases; nucleotides outside the gene matches: 6. The CDR3 protein is CASSSGTGVYGYTF. As DNA, the CDR3 is TGTGCCAGCAGTTCCGGGACAGGTGTTTATGGCTACACCTTC.

CDR3 bases: TGTGCCAGCAGCTTAGAGCGGACTAGCACAGATACGCAGTATTTT. Amino acids: CASSLERTSTDTQYF. The V and J genes are TRBV7-8 and TRBJ2-3; D possibly corresponds to TRBD2 (5 bases). Germline CDR1 and CDR2: SGHVS and FQNEAQ. V lost 1 base and J lost 0, with 8 bases in between. The CDR3 runs to 15 residues.

The chain employs TRBV5-8 and TRBJ1-1, with 11 bases matching TRBD1. V trimming: 3 bases; J trimming: 0 bases; junction bases outside the gene matches: 16. The CDR3 is 20 amino acids. The germline gives CDR1 SGHTS, CDR2 YDEGEE. The CDR3 reads CASSSGVVLGQGAMNTEAFF. CDR3 nucleotides: TGTGCCAGCAGCTCTGGTGTTGTGTTAGGACAGGGGGCTATGAACACTGAAGCTTTCTTT.

V usage is TRBV4-1 and J usage is TRBJ2-7; maybe TRBD2 (6 bases). Per germline, CDR1 MGHRA and CDR2 YSYEKL. The CDR3 has 16 residues. Trimming pared 4 bases from V and 6 bases from J, leaving 22 bases between. CDR3 DNA sequence: TGCGCCAGCAGCCCCCATGGTCCCCGGGTGGGGGGCGAGCAGTACTTC. This gives the protein CASSPHGPRVGGEQYF.

The genes are TRBV28 and TRBJ2-6, with TRBD1 as a possible D gene (6 bases). The CDR3 is made up of 15 amino acids. Germline CDR1 is MDHEN and CDR2 is SYDVKM. V was pared by 5 bases and J by 3 bases, with 11 bases between. This CDR3 reads CASSKQGLGANVLTF. The CDR3 DNA follows: TGTGCCAGCAGTAAACAGGGTCTTGGGGCCAACGTCCTGACTTTC.

The chain has TRBV5-5 and TRBJ1-4; tentatively, D is TRBD1 (5 bases). The V end lost 0 bases, the J end lost 6 bases, and 24 bases lay between the germline ends. This CDR3 has 19 residues. Germline values: CDR1 SGHKS, CDR2 YYEKEE (reference sequence). CDR3 DNA sequence: TGTGCCAGCAGCTTGGAGGGGTCCCCAAACATAGGTTGGCATGAAAAACTGTTTTTT. Its protein is CASSLEGSPNIGWHEKLFF.

The V call is TRBV7-6, the J call TRBJ2-1; 10 nucleotides match TRBD2. With 3 bases clipped from V and 0 bases from J, the junction kept 14 bases outside the gene matches. The CDR3 sequence is 20 residues long. Germline-derived CDR1 and CDR2 are SGHVS and FNYEAQ. CDR3 sequence (DNA): TGTGCCAGCAGCTTGACAGGCCTTGTCCTAGCGGGAGCCTCCTACAATGAGCAGTTCTTC. It encodes CASSLTGLVLAGASYNEQFF.

The chain combines TRBV27 with TRBJ2-7, with D perhaps TRBD2 (5 bases). CDR1 is MNHEY, CDR2 SMNVEV, per germline (reference sequence). This CDR3 is built from 14 residues. Trimming shortened V by 4 bases and J by 7 bases, and 17 bases separated the two germline ends. The CDR3 nucleotides are TGTGCCAGCAGTTCAGGTCTAGCTCCGGGTGAGCAGTACTTC. Amino acids: CASSSGLAPGEQYF.

The rearrangement joins TRBV7-2 to TRBJ1-6, with 10 bases identical to TRBD1. Germline CDR1 reads SGHTA; CDR2 reads FQGNSA. J gave up 11 bases and V 5 bases, and 9 bases lay outside the gene matches. This CDR3 region has 15 residues. In nucleotides, the CDR3 is TGTGCCAGCAGCCAAGGTGGGACAGGGGTGCCACCCCTCCACTTT. Translating gives CASSQGGTGVPPLHF. Combining the CDR3 with reference TRBV7-2 and TRBJ1-6 gives the whole variable domain GAGVSQSPSNKVTEKGKDVELRCDPISGHTALYWYRQSLGQGLEFLIYFQGNSAPDKSGLPSDRFSAERTGGSVSTLTIQRTQQEDSAVYLCASSQGGTGVPPLHFGNGTRLTVT.

This clone was seen more than once but under ten times. The J gene is TRBJ1-4, the V gene TRBV5-1; D possibly corresponds to TRBD1 (6 bases). Trimming removed 6 bases at V and 3 bases at J, with 15 bases between. Germline V gives CDR1 SGHRS, CDR2 YFSETQ. This CDR3 is 15 amino acids long. Written as DNA, the CDR3 is TGCGCCAGCACCCTGGGCGGGGGGCCTAATGAAAAACTGTTTTTT. It translates to CASTLGGGPNEKLFF.

As DNA, the CDR3 is TGCGCCAGCAGCCAGAACCCCTCGCGGGGTACAGATACGCAGTATTTT. Protein sequence: CASSQNPSRGTDTQYF. This chain connects TRBV4-1 to TRBJ2-3, with D maybe TRBD2 (6 bases). CDR3 length: 16 amino acids. V lost 3 bases, J lost 3 bases, and 16 bases lay in between. Germline V gene lookup returns CDR1 MGHRA and CDR2 YSYEKL.

Only a few counts were recorded for this clone. The genes are TRBV2 and TRBJ2-7; TRBD2 aligns across 7 bases. CDR1 is SNHLY, CDR2 FYNNEI, per germline. CDR3 length equals 13 residues. The J segment lost 1 base and the V segment lost 6 bases, leaving 3 bases of the junction unmatched. The CDR3, as DNA: TGTGCCAGCAGCCGGGGGGTGTCCTACGAGCAGTACTTC. Translation gives CASSRGVSYEQYF.

This clone was observed a single time. The chain has TRBV7-9 and TRBJ2-5, with 8 bases that match TRBD1. The CDR3 runs 15 residues. Trimming removed 5 bases from V and 5 bases from J; junction bases left unmatched: 10. From germline, CDR1 is SEHNR and CDR2 FQNEAQ (reference sequence). The DNA of the CDR3 is TGTGCCAGCAGCCGCACCCAGGGGGCCTTGGAGACCCAGTACTTC. The encoded protein is CASSRTQGALETQYF.